The 5 T cell receptor beta chains in this list originate from one sample, sequenced in a study of breast tumors, draining lymph nodes, adjacent tissues. Breast cancer patients provided tissue from their axillary draining lymph nodes. TCRdb re-called the multiplex PCR reads with MiXCR, one entry per CDR3 protein. This sample has about 230,000 distinct CDR3 sequences, with 32% found just once. Input material: axillary lymph node tissue. All receptors come from a female donor with breast cancer. Some clones in this sample may be carry-over from other donors' samples.

This clonotype was detected many times. This sequence joins TRBV4-2 and TRBJ2-7; 9 bases fit TRBD2. The V and J ends lost 4 bases and 4 bases, in that order; junction bases with no gene match: 17. The CDR3 has 18 amino acids. From germline, CDR1 is LGHNA and CDR2 YNFKEQ. CDR3 loop: CASSPLQGGTSPIYEQYF. The CDR3 nucleotides read TGTGCCAGCAGCCCCCTGCAAGGAGGGACTAGCCCGATATACGAGCAGTACTTC.

This clonotype was found many times. The chain has TRBV7-8 and TRBJ2-7, with 11 bases matching TRBD2. Trimming removed 5 bases from V and 3 bases from J; junction bases left unmatched: 9. The V gene's germline CDR1 is SGHVS and CDR2 FQNEAQ. The CDR3 consists of 16 residues. CDR3 sequence: CASSPQSGTSGYEQYF. The CDR3 nucleotides are TGTGCCAGCAGCCCGCAATCCGGGACTAGCGGCTACGAGCAGTACTTC.

This clonotype was observed many times. The chain recombines TRBV24-1 with TRBJ2-3; 7 nucleotides align to TRBD2. Germline V lookup: CDR1 KGHDR, CDR2 SFDVKD. Trimming at V came to 4 bases and at J to 7 bases, leaving 7 bases not matched to a gene. The CDR3 runs 14 residues. The CDR3 here is CATSDLGRVNTQYF. CDR3 nucleotides: TGTGCCACCAGTGACCTGGGGAGGGTAAATACGCAGTATTTT.

As for this clonotype: The CDR3 carries no conserved terminal phenylalanine or tryptophan, so it likely arises from a read error. The DNA is omitted, as the CDR3 cannot be located on it reliably, and the CDR3 follows TCRdb's listing. The V call is TRBV29-1, the J call TRBJ1-1. Germline CDR1 and CDR2: SQVTM and ANQGSEA. The length of the CDR3 is 15 amino acids, counting both ends. The CDR3 here is CSVLTISTVNTEAFS.

In this sample, this clonotype turned up a few times. Being one base from a much bigger clone, this may be a read error. The chain combines TRBV11-3 with TRBJ2-5; D is ambiguous. V shed 1 base and J shed 2 bases, with 11 bases lying between them. CDR1 SGHNT and CDR2 YENEEA come from the germline V gene. The CDR3 length is 15 residues. CDR3 residues: CASSLVSNPQETQYF. The CDR3 DNA reads as TGTGCCAGCAGCTTAGTCTCTAACCCACAAGAGACCCAGTACTTC.